This TCR beta chain was observed in a study of metastatic and nonmetastatic thyroid tumors. Turning to the study itself: Repertoire comparisons spanned blood and tumor or nodule tissue from malignant and benign thyroid patients.

TCRdb re-clonotyped the PCR reads via MiXCR. The table lists about 40,000 clones, roughly a sixth of them singletons. Study observations and caveats: In both blood and tumor samples, TCR beta diversity was reported significantly higher for malignant than benign nodules.

The CDR3 spans 19 residues. J gave up 10 bases and V 2 bases, and 14 bases lay outside the gene matches. In germline, CDR1 is SGHVS, CDR2 FNYEAQ. Patients had received no treatment of any kind before thyroid surgery. This clone was seen a few times. The antigen remains undetermined. This chain uses TRBV7-6 with TRBJ2-2; the match to TRBD2 covers 15 bases. The sequence was collected from a female donor with papillary thyroid cancer or a benign thyroid nodule (not recorded which). Some clones in this sample may be carry-over from other donors' samples. Material: blood. The CDR3 loop reads CASSLPSGLAGGKSVELFF. In DNA, the CDR3 is TGTGCCAGCAGCTTACCCTCTGGACTAGCGGGGGGGAAGTCCGTGGAGCTGTTTTTT.